This T cell receptor beta chain was documented in a study of cytomegalovirus exposure and HLA in healthy donors. It was with 60 Vbeta and 13 Jbeta primers that the PCR ran. TCRdb's table, derived via immunoSEQ multiplex PCR, lists solely in-frame clones and lacks some. This table has 110,000 or so clones, 70% to 80% appearing once. This clonotype was obtained from a woman aged 30 to 39 in good health and CMV-seropositive. Sequenced sample: PBMCs.

In DNA, the CDR3 is TGTGCCAGCAGCTTAAGCGGGGGCCGGGAGACCCAGTACTTC. This gives the protein CASSLSGGRETQYF. The chain combines TRBV11-1 with TRBJ2-5, with 8 bases matching TRBD2. The V gene end was trimmed by 2 bases and the J gene end by 5 bases; junction bases not matched to a gene: 4. Per the germline V gene, CDR1 is SGHAT and CDR2 is FQDESV (reference sequence). CDR3 size: 14 residues.